Each of the 22 T cell receptor beta chains below was sequenced from the same sample in a study of OX40 agonist ivuxolimab in advanced cancers. Sequenced by immunoSEQ multiplex PCR; TCRdb stores in-frame clones only, minus some. This sample has 60,000 to 75,000 clones, with 84% found just once. The starting material was CD4+ or CD8+ T cells sorted from blood, obtained in a trial of the OX40 agonist ivuxolimab. The receptors were sampled from an adult with an advanced solid tumor such as melanoma, head and neck, liver or kidney cancer.

The chain has TRBV29-1 and TRBJ2-5, with D maybe TRBD2 (6 bases). This CDR3 has 12 amino acids. With 7 bases removed from V and 5 bases from J, the gap between germline ends came to 14 bases. Germline-derived CDR1 and CDR2 are SQVTM and ANQGSEA. Written as DNA, the CDR3 is TGCAGCGCCCGGGGAGGTCTGGAGACCCAGTACTTC. Encoded protein: CSARGGLETQYF.

The rearrangement joins TRBV12-5 to TRBJ1-3; unclear D gene. The V end lost 1 base, the J end lost 3 bases, and 16 bases lay between the germline ends. Germline CDR1 LGHNT, CDR2 FRNRAP. The CDR3 consists of 17 residues. The CDR3 coding sequence is TGTGCTAGTGGTTTGGGCCGAGGTAACCTTATTGGAAACACCATATATTTT. It specifies CASGLGRGNLIGNTIYF. The variable domain in full, completed from reference TRBV12-5 and TRBJ1-3, reads DARVTQTPRHKVTEMGQEVTMRCQPILGHNTVFWYRQTMMQGLELLAYFRNRAPLDDSGMPKDRFSAEMPDATLATLKIQPSEPRDSAVYFCASGLGRGNLIGNTIYFGEGSWLTVV.

Concerning this clone: Other DNA sequences in this sample translate to the same CDR3. J is TRBJ2-3 and V is TRBV7-2; D remains unclear. Germline CDR1 SGHTA, CDR2 FQGNSA. Between the trimmed V and J ends, which lost 3 bases and 0 bases, there was a span of 1 base. This CDR3 contains 12 residues. The CDR3 reads CASSFSTDTQYF. The CDR3 nucleotides read TGTGCCAGCAGCTTCAGCACAGATACGCAGTATTTT.

This clone was seen ten or more times. The J gene is TRBJ2-3, the V gene TRBV7-6, with D uncertain. The CDR3 consists of 13 residues. The V gene lost 1 base and the J gene lost 6 bases, with 8 bases spanning the gap. Germline V gene lookup returns CDR1 SGHVS and CDR2 FNYEAQ. In DNA, the CDR3 is TGTGCCAGCAGCTTAGAGATGTGGGATACGCAGTATTTT. Encoded protein: CASSLEMWDTQYF.

The J gene is TRBJ2-2, the V gene TRBV7-6; D remains ambiguous. This CDR3 is 14 amino acids long. Trimming took 5 bases from V and 0 from J, leaving 7 bases between them. The V gene's germline CDR1 is SGHVS and CDR2 FNYEAQ. The CDR3 region is CASSVTTNTGELFF. The CDR3 DNA reads as TGTGCCAGCAGCGTTACAACGAACACCGGGGAGCTGTTTTTT.

V gene TRBV27 combines with J gene TRBJ2-7; the match to TRBD2 covers 7 bases. V was clipped by 5 bases and J by 3 bases; unmatched bases: 10. Germline assignment: CDR1 MNHEY and CDR2 SMNVEV (reference sequence). The CDR3 extends over 15 amino acids. The CDR3 protein is CASSLWGGPIYEQYF. The CDR3 DNA is TGTGCCAGCAGTCTCTGGGGGGGACCCATCTACGAGCAGTACTTC.

V is TRBV5-1 and J is TRBJ2-3, with TRBD2 matching over 11 bases. The CDR3 contains 14 residues. Germline CDR1 and CDR2: SGHRS and YFSETQ. Unmatched junction bases numbered 4, after V lost 3 bases and J lost 7 bases. The CDR3 sequence is CASSWGTSGNTQYF. CDR3 nucleotides: TGCGCCAGCAGCTGGGGGACTAGCGGTAATACGCAGTATTTT. Full variable domain (remainder filled in from reference TRBV5-1 and TRBJ2-3): KAGVTQTPRYLIKTRGQQVTLSCSPISGHRSVSWYQQTPGQGLQFLFEYFSETQRNKGNFPGRFSGRQFSNSRSEMNVSTLELGDSALYLCASSWGTSGNTQYFGPGTRLTVL.

This clone was counted a few times. This chain uses TRBV19 with TRBJ2-7, with TRBD1 identical over 8 bases. This CDR3 has 14 amino acids. V shed 3 bases, J shed 0 bases, and the junction held 1 base outside the gene matches. Germline V gene data show CDR1 as LNHDA and CDR2 as SQIVND (reference sequence). The CDR3 DNA reads TGTGCCAGTAGTATCACAGGGGGCTCCTACGAGCAGTACTTC. Translated: CASSITGGSYEQYF.

About this clone: The junction and the germline gene differ at one end; a read error may be behind it. The chain's CDR3 is CAISYGTGANYGYTF. In DNA, the CDR3 is TGTGCCATCAGTTACGGGACAGGGGCTAACTATGGCTACACCTTC. The rearrangement uses TRBV6-5 and TRBJ1-2, with 10 nucleotides matching TRBD1. This CDR3 has 15 residues. The germline V gene encodes CDR1 MNHEY and CDR2 SVGAGI.

This chain uses TRBV5-8 with TRBJ2-2; D not resolved. Trimming shortened V by 1 base and J by 4 bases, and 5 bases separated the two germline ends. CDR3 length equals 13 residues. Germline CDR1 is SGHTS and CDR2 is YDEGEE. The CDR3 here is CASSLSGTGELFF. The CDR3 nucleotides are TGTGCCAGCAGCTTGTCTGGCACCGGGGAGCTGTTTTTT.

This rearrangement joins TRBV4-3 to TRBJ2-7; TRBD1 matches 9 bases. V trimming: 3 bases; J trimming: 4 bases; junction bases outside the gene matches: 4. This CDR3 comprises 14 residues. Germline loops: CDR1 LGHNA, CDR2 YSLEER. CDR3 sequence reads: CASSQTTGGYEQYF. The DNA of the CDR3 is TGCGCCAGCAGCCAGACGACAGGGGGGTACGAGCAGTACTTC.

Remarks on this clone: Other DNA variants within this sample encode the same CDR3. The chain has TRBV5-1 and TRBJ1-1; maybe TRBD1 (6 bases). Trimming shortened V by 0 bases and J by 2 bases, and 8 bases separated the two germline ends. The CDR3 sequence is 14 residues long. In germline, CDR1 is SGHRS, CDR2 YFSETQ. The CDR3 spells CASSLGTVNTEAFF. CDR3 DNA sequence: TGCGCCAGCAGCTTGGGGACAGTAAACACTGAAGCTTTCTTT.

The rearrangement joins TRBV28 to TRBJ1-3, with TRBD1 matching over 7 bases. The CDR3 runs 16 residues. Trimming removed 6 bases from V and 6 bases from J; junction bases left unmatched: 14. CDR1 and CDR2 from the germline V gene are MDHEN and SYDVKM. DNA for the CDR3: TGTGCCAGCAGACGGCCCTGGGACAGTGGAATAAACACCATATATTTT. Its protein is CASRRPWDSGINTIYF.

This clone was observed a handful of times. The chain carries TRBV7-2 and TRBJ1-2; D not certain. The CDR3 contains 13 residues. The V gene lost 2 bases and the J gene lost 4 bases, with 8 bases spanning the gap. Germline V lookup: CDR1 SGHTA, CDR2 FQGNSA. CDR3 sequence reads: CASSLPGRYGYTF. The DNA of the CDR3 is TGTGCCAGCAGCTTACCAGGCCGCTATGGCTACACCTTC.

V usage is TRBV10-3 and J usage is TRBJ2-7; 9 bases agree with TRBD1. The CDR3 covers 13 residues. The trim removed 11 bases at V and 5 bases at J, leaving 10 bases unmatched. The germline gives CDR1 ENHRY, CDR2 SYGVKD. The CDR3 DNA follows: TGTGCCGTCCGGAGGACAGGGGCCCACGAGCAGTACTTC. Protein product: CAVRRTGAHEQYF.

This chain joins TRBV16 and TRBJ1-1; D ambiguous. The CDR3 loop spans 13 amino acids. The ends were cut back, 1 base at V and 4 bases at J, with 7 bases in the middle. The germline CDR1 and CDR2 sequences are KGHSY and FQNENV. CDR3 in amino acids: CASSQYGRTEAFF. CDR3 sequence (DNA): TGTGCCAGCAGCCAATATGGCCGCACTGAAGCTTTCTTT.

This sequence joins TRBV19 and TRBJ2-3; 9 bases map to TRBD1. Trimming cost V 7 bases and J 0 bases; bases outside gene matches: 11. This CDR3 is 17 amino acids long. Germline CDR1 and CDR2: LNHDA and SQIVND (reference sequence). This chain's CDR3 is CASIGTGRSPSTDTQYF. The CDR3 nucleotides read TGTGCCAGTATAGGGACAGGGCGTTCTCCTAGCACAGATACGCAGTATTTT.

V and J are TRBV7-2 and TRBJ2-7, with D hard to call. This CDR3 is built from 14 residues. The V gene lost 1 base and the J gene lost 2 bases, with 9 bases spanning the gap. The germline V gene has CDR1 SGHTA and CDR2 FQGNSA. CDR3 sequence: CASSLGPGPYEQYF. In DNA form, the CDR3 reads TGTGCCAGCAGCTTAGGTCCAGGCCCCTACGAGCAGTACTTC.

The chain has TRBV4-2 and TRBJ1-1, with D possibly TRBD1 on 6 matching bases. In germline, CDR1 is LGHNA, CDR2 YNFKEQ. CDR3 length: 18 residues. The V and J ends lost 0 bases and 1 base respectively, with 18 bases between them. CDR3: CASSQELVRGPGNTEAFF. Here the CDR3 DNA reads TGTGCCAGCAGCCAAGAACTAGTTCGGGGGCCGGGGAACACTGAAGCTTTCTTT.

The gene calls are TRBV6-4 and TRBJ2-3; 9 nucleotides agree with TRBD2. V lost 3 bases to trimming and J lost 2 bases; unmatched junction nucleotides: 0. This CDR3 contains 14 residues. Germline CDR1 reads MRHNA; CDR2 reads SNTAGT. CDR3 sequence (DNA): TGTGCCAGCAGTGAGGGACTAGCCACAGATACGCAGTATTTT. Translation: CASSEGLATDTQYF.

The chain combines TRBV28 with TRBJ1-3; D ambiguous. The CDR3 runs 14 residues. V lost 2 bases, J lost 3 bases, and 8 bases lay in between. The germline gives CDR1 MDHEN, CDR2 SYDVKM. CDR3 loop: CASSLKSLGNTIYF. The CDR3 DNA is TGTGCCAGCAGTTTAAAAAGCCTTGGAAACACCATATATTTT.

The chain employs TRBV28 and TRBJ1-2; 11 nucleotides agree with TRBD1. With 3 bases clipped from V and 5 bases from J, the junction kept 5 bases outside the gene matches. This CDR3 spans 15 amino acids. Germline V CDR1 and CDR2: MDHEN, SYDVKM. CDR3 in DNA: TGTGCCAGCAGTTTTTTCGGACAGGGGGCTTATGGCTACACCTTC. Protein: CASSFFGQGAYGYTF.